These T cell receptor beta chains were read from a single sample in a study of blood T cell repertoires in COVID-19. Produced via immunoSEQ multiplex PCR; TCRdb's table is partial and in-frame only. The table lists about 220,000 clones, roughly 82% of them singletons, with about 9.7% in the top ten. The sample consisted of peripheral blood. The receptors shown here come from a man over 45 with active or convalescent COVID-19. Each CDR3 is given with its conserved first and last residue. Fields, in order: V gene, D gene, CDR3 protein. D genes are given only for firm matches.

>TRBV7-3|TRBD1
CATSTGARTLVGYTF
>TRBV29-1|.
CSVDLGASTDTQYF
>TRBV10-3|TRBD1
CAISDWDRGGETQYF
>TRBV27|.
CASSFQGYNEKLFF
>TRBV2|.
CASSDPGQTLANTIYF
>TRBV9|.
CASSVGVGEGTDTQYF
>TRBV4-2|TRBD2
CASSQAISGEYNEQFF
>TRBV25-1|.
CASSELVPRGYGYTF
>TRBV3-1/TRBV3-2|TRBD2
CASSQLLAGEGEQYF
>TRBV6-5|TRBD1
CASSYTGGSTGNTIYF
>TRBV2|.
CASSRYLENIQYF
>TRBV7-8|.
CASSRGRGTGETQYF
>TRBV18|.
CASSIQGQETQYF
>TRBV11-2|TRBD2
CASSPGLAGGPGNEQFF
>TRBV5-1|.
CASSSETGFGTDTQYF
>TRBV4-3|.
CASSRGLAPGELFF
>TRBV5-1|TRBD1
CASRGQGASTDTQYF
>TRBV7-3|.
CASSLAPGVNYNEQFF
>TRBV10-3|TRBD1
CATHRTGGDTQYF
>TRBV27|TRBD2
CASSSPGTSVDNEQFF
>TRBV5-1|.
CASKSLGGVDSPLHF
>TRBV19|TRBD1
CASSPRDRSNQPQHF
>TRBV9|TRBD1
CASSPRQGENTGELFF
>TRBV9|.
CASSEGGNSPLHF
>TRBV6-5|.
CASSYTRATEAFF
>TRBV7-9|TRBD2
CASSPTLAGATGELFF
>TRBV6-5|.
CASRIDRYNEQFF
>TRBV2|TRBD1
CASRQTGGHTGELFF
>TRBV2|TRBD1
CASREGQNLSTDTQYF
>TRBV5-1|.
CASSPGNQETQYF
>TRBV14|.
CASSPGSWSGEETQYF
>TRBV13|.
CATWTATNTGELFF
>TRBV5-1|.
CASSLIGGGDEQFF
>TRBV12-2|.
CASRLAGVKQGAFYGYTF
>TRBV5-1|.
CASSQQGPSTDTQYF
>TRBV2|.
CASSEDLGRGSSYNSPLHF
>TRBV11-2|.
CASSLDAGQTNTGELFF
>TRBV9|.
CASSVATPPGNTIYF
>TRBV28|.
CASTNSPGGRAFGNSPLHF
>TRBV6-4|.
CASSDSWRDATNEKLFF
>TRBV28|.
CASSPPRGRRAEAFF
>TRBV7-9|.
CASRGTRETQYF
>TRBV29-1|.
CSAAGHNTGELFF
>TRBV19|TRBD2
CASSKGLAVPRDTQYF
>TRBV28|.
CASSFPRSGVVVSPLHF
>TRBV7-9|TRBD1
CASGQGARETQYF
>TRBV19|.
CASRPGLDYNEQFF
>TRBV5-5|.
CASSLTLDLYRANQPQHF
>TRBV7-2|TRBD1
CASSLFGQGEGYTF